Below are 3 T cell receptor beta chains sequenced from a single sample in a study of CD8 T cells in ankylosing spondylitis. Findings and caveats of the study: Made up of roughly 8 highly homologous variants, a TCR beta motif appeared characteristic of ankylosing spondylitis blood.

MiXCR was run by TCRdb on the 5' RACE reads, yielding one entry per CDR3 protein. This sample has 800,000 to 900,000 distinct CDR3 sequences; approximately 10% occur once, and the top ten carry 0.51%. No antigen has been identified for these receptors. The specimen sequenced was blood, either unsorted or a sorted T cell fraction (not recorded which). The receptors shown here come from a male donor with ankylosing spondylitis.

The chain has TRBV7-6 and TRBJ2-5; D may be TRBD1 (6 bases). Germline lookup yields CDR1 SGHVS and CDR2 FNYEAQ. The CDR3 runs 11 residues. V was cut by 8 bases and J by 4 bases, with 8 bases left in between. The CDR3 DNA reads TGTGCCAGCGGCAGGGGAGAGACCCAGTACTTC. It specifies CASGRGETQYF.

V and J are TRBV2 and TRBJ2-1; 14 nucleotides agree with TRBD2. The length of the CDR3 is 16 residues. V trimming: 8 bases; J trimming: 6 bases; junction bases outside the gene matches: 9. Germline CDR1 is SNHLY and CDR2 is FYNNEI. CDR3 amino acids: CASSGLAGELVNEQFF. The CDR3 DNA sequence: TGTGCCAGCTCGGGACTAGCGGGAGAGTTAGTCAATGAGCAGTTCTTC.

The chain combines TRBV5-5 with TRBJ1-2; 10 positions agree with TRBD1. The V and J ends lost 3 bases and 3 bases, in that order; junction bases with no gene match: 11. The CDR3 extends over 17 amino acids. Germline CDR1 SGHKS, CDR2 YYEKEE (reference sequence). CDR3 DNA sequence: TGTGCCAGCAGCTCGGGTGCGGGACAGGGGACGTACTATGGCTACACCTTC. Translated, it gives CASSSGAGQGTYYGYTF. The whole variable domain, filled in from reference TRBV5-5 and TRBJ1-2, reads DAGVTQSPTHLIKTRGQQVTLRCSPISGHKSVSWYQQVLGQGPQFIFQYYEKEERGRGNFPDRFSARQFPNYSSELNVNALLLGDSALYLCASSSGAGQGTYYGYTFGSGTRLTVV.